This T cell receptor (beta chain) was recovered during a study of PD-L1 blockade in urothelial cancer. Noted time point: pretreatment peripheral blood. Regarding this clone: Its ends do not fully match the called genes, so a read error is possible.

Some clones are missing from TCRdb's copy, which holds only in-frame ones; the method was immunoSEQ multiplex PCR. Counted here are around 130,000 clones, around 85% occurring once; the ten biggest clones make up under 3.5%. Germline CDR1 reads SSHAT; CDR2 reads FNYEAQ (reference sequence). The CDR3 is 14 amino acids. The sample here was PBMCs, taken around atezolizumab (anti-PD-L1) treatment. The origin of this receptor is a man aged 50 or older with urothelial cancer. The chain has TRBV7-7 and TRBJ2-7, with a tentative D call TRBD1 (6 bases). The CDR3: CASSAHTGNYEQYF. The CDR3 DNA reads as TGTGCTAGCAGCGCCCATACAGGGAACTACGAGCAGTACTTC. Full variable domain (remainder filled in from reference TRBV7-7 and TRBJ2-7): GAGVSQSPRYKVTKRGQDVTLRCDPISSHATLYWYQQALGQGPEFLTYFNYEAQPDKSGLPSDRFSAERPEGSISTLTIQRTEQRDSAMYRCASSAHTGNYEQYFGPGTRLTVT.